This record concerns one T cell receptor (beta chain) sequence. This sample also contains other DNA sequences that code for the same CDR3. In the authors' methods: Using reference gene primer amplification, nucleated cell counts were estimated. Only in-frame clones appear in the TCRdb table, and some are missing; sequencing was by immunoSEQ multiplex PCR. V, J and clone size were drawn from that table, and D and trimming were deduced from the DNA. Found here are hundreds of thousands of clones, around 82% of them singletons; the top ten hold over 8.5%. The sample belongs to a study of blood T cell repertoires in COVID-19. Study in general: The cDNA or gDNA used as material had been derived from T cells, B-cell-depleted T cells, or PBMCs.

The V gene lost 2 bases and the J gene lost 0 bases, with 8 bases spanning the gap. The CDR3 covers 14 residues. The V gene's germline CDR1 is KGHSH and CDR2 LQKENI. The sequenced material came from peripheral blood. The TCR sequence derives from a woman aged 45-60 years who had recovered from COVID-19. V is TRBV18 and J is TRBJ2-7; perhaps TRBD1 as D (6 bases). The CDR3 nucleotides are TGTGCCAGCTCACCAGGACAGAGCTCCTACGAGCAGTACTTC. Its translation is CASSPGQSSYEQYF.